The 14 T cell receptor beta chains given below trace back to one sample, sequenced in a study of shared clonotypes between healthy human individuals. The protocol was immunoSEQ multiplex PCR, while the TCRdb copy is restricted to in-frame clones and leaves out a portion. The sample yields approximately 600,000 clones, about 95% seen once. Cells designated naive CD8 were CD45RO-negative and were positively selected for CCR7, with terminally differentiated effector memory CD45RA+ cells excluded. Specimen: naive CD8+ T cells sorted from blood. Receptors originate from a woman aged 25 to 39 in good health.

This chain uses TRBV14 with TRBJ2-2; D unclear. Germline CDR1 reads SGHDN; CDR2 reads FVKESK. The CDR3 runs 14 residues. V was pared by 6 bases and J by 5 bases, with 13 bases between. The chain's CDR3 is CASSEELGTGELFF. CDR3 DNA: TGTGCCAGCAGTGAAGAATTGGGTACCGGGGAGCTGTTTTTT. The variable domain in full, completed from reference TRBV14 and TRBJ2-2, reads EAGVTQFPSHSVIEKGQTVTLRCDPISGHDNLYWYRRVMGKEIKFLLHFVKESKQDESGMPNNRFLAERTGGTYSTLKVQPAELEDSGVYFCASSEELGTGELFFGEGSRLTVL.

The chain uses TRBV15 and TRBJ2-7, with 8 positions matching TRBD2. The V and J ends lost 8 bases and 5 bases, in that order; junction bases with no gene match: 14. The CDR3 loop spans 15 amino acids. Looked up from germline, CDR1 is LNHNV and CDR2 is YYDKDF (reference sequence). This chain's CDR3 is CATLESGSLVHEQYF. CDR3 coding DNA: TGTGCCACCCTCGAGAGCGGGAGTCTCGTCCACGAGCAGTACTTC. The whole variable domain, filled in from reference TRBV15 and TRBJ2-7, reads DAMVIQNPRYQVTQFGKPVTLSCSQTLNHNVMYWYQQKSSQAPKLLFHYYDKDFNNEADTPDNFQSRRPNTSFCFLDIRSPGLGDTAMYLCATLESGSLVHEQYFGPGTRLTVT.

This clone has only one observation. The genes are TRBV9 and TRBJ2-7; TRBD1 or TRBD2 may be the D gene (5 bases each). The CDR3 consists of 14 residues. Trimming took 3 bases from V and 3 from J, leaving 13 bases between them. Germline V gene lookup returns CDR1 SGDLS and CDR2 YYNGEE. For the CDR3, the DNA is TGTGCCAGCAGCGCACGGGACGCCGACTACGAGCAGTACTTC. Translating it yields CASSARDADYEQYF.

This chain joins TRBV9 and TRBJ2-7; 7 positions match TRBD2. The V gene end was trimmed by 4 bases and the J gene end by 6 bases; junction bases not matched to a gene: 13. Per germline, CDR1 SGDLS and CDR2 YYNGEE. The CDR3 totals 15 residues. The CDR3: CASSLGFGGGLEQYF. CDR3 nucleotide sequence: TGTGCCAGCAGCCTAGGGTTTGGGGGAGGGCTCGAGCAGTACTTC.

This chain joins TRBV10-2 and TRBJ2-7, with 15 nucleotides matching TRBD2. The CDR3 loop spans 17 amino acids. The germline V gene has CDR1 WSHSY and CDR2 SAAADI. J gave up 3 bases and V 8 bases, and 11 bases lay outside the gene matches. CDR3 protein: CASGGLAGGPKHYEQYF. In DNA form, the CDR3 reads TGCGCCAGCGGGGGACTAGCGGGAGGCCCGAAACACTACGAGCAGTACTTC.

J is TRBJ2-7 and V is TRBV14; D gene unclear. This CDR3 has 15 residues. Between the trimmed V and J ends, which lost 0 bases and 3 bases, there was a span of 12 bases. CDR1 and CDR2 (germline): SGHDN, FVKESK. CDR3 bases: TGTGCCAGCAGCCAAGATTTAGGGTTGATCTACGAGCAGTACTTC. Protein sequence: CASSQDLGLIYEQYF.

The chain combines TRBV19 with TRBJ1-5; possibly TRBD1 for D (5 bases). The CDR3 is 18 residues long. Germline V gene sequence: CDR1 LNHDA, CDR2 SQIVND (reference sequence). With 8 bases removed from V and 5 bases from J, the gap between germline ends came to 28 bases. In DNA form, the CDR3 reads TGTGCCAGTTACGGGTCTGGGACTGCTGAAGGGACCGATCAGCCCCAGCATTTT. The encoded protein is CASYGSGTAEGTDQPQHF.

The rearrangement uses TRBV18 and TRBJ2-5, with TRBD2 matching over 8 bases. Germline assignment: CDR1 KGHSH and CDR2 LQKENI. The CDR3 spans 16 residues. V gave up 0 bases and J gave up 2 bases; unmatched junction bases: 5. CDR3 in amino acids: CASSPPGLVDQETQYF. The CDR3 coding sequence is TGTGCCAGCTCACCACCGGGACTAGTTGATCAAGAGACCCAGTACTTC.

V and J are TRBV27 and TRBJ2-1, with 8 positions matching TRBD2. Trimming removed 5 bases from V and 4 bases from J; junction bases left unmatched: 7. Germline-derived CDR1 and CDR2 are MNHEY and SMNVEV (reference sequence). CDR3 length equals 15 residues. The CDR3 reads CASSQLAEIYNEQFF. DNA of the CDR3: TGTGCCAGCAGTCAACTAGCGGAGATATACAATGAGCAGTTCTTC.

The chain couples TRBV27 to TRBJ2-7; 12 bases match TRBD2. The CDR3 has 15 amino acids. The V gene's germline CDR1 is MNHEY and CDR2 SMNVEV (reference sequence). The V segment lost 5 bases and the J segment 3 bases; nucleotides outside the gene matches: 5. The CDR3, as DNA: TGTGCCAGCAGTCCCGGACTAGCGGGACACTACGAGCAGTACTTC. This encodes CASSPGLAGHYEQYF.

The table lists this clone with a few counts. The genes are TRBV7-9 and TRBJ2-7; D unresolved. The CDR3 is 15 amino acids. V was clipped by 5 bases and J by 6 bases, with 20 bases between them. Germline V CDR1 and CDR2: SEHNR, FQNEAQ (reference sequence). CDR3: CASSPTRGDPGEQYF. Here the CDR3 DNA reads TGTGCCAGCAGCCCGACCCGTGGCGACCCGGGCGAGCAGTACTTC.

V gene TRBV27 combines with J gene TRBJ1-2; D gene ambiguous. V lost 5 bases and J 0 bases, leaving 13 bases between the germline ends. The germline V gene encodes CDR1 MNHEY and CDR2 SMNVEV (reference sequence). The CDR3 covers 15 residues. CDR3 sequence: CASSPGVLANYGYTF. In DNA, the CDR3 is TGTGCCAGCAGTCCCGGGGTCTTAGCTAACTATGGCTACACCTTC.

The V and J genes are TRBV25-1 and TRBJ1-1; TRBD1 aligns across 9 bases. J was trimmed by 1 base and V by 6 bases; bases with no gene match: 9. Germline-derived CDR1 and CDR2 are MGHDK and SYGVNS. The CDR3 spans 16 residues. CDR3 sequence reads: CASSPPGQGRNTEAFF. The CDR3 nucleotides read TGTGCCAGCAGCCCCCCTGGACAGGGGAGGAACACTGAAGCTTTCTTT.

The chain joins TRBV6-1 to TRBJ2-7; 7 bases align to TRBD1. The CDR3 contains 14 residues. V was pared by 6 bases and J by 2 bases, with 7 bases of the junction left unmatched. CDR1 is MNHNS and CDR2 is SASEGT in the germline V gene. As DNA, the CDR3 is TGTGCCAGCAGGTACAGGGGATACACCTACGAGCAGTACTTC. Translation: CASRYRGYTYEQYF.